This T cell receptor (beta chain) was sequenced in a study of Ad26.COV2.S vaccination and SARS-CoV-2 variants. Regarding the study as a whole: Across vaccine and placebo recipients, the breadth of non-spike TCRs was similar.

A word on this clone: Its matching antigen is unknown.

TCRdb's table, derived via immunoSEQ multiplex PCR, lists solely in-frame clones and lacks some. The sample holds 350,000 to 500,000 clones; 85% to 90% are singletons and the top ten take about 2.7%. CDR1 is SNHLY and CDR2 is FYNNEI in the germline V gene. The CDR3 is 15 residues long. With 2 bases removed from V and 4 bases from J, the gap between germline ends came to 12 bases. Sample treatment: approximately 18 received Ad26.COV2.S at low or high dose, single or two shots; about 5 received placebo; per-sample allocation not given. Specimens were obtained on day 63 following the first vaccine or placebo injection.

The V call is TRBV2, the J call TRBJ1-5, with D unclear. This specimen was peripheral blood, taken in a trial of Ad26.COV2.S vaccine versus placebo. The receptor's source is a person aged 18 to 65 who received the Ad26.COV2.S COVID-19 vaccine or a placebo. This CDR3 is CASSERAGRNQPQHF. In nucleotides, the CDR3 is TGTGCCAGCAGTGAAAGAGCGGGGAGAAATCAGCCCCAGCATTTT.